This T cell receptor beta chain was captured by sequencing in a study of memory CD4+ T cells and cytomegalovirus serostatus (dated by TCRdb to the late 2010s). About the study as a whole: The cohort included around 35 healthy adults from Belgium, of whom 9 were CMV seropositive and about 25 were CMV seronegative. CD4+ memory TCRbeta repertoires of a Belgian cohort with known cytomegalovirus serostatus were sequenced in order to replicate a published TCR-based CMV serostatus classifier.

A FACSAria II was used to sort memory CD4+ T cells, defined as single viable CD3+CD4+CD8-CD45RO+ cells. CMV serostatus was assessed using a Roche Elecsys assay, by which serum IgG against CMV pp150, pp28, p38 and p52 was detected. Following thawing, total CD4+ T cells were enriched through positive selection using CD4 magnetic microbeads. The samples came from a different study that was designed specifically to examine the CD4+ T cell memory repertoire. Following standard operating procedures, peripheral blood mononuclear cells were isolated and cryopreserved, while serum was kept at -80 degrees C. CD3-PerCP (BW264/56), CD4-APC (RPA-T4), CD45RO-PE (UCHT1) and CD8-Pacific Orange (3B5) antibodies were used for staining, and non-viable cells were excluded with Sytox blue. Genomic DNA was extracted from sorted cells with the Quick-DNA Microprep Kit. Amplification of TCRbeta DNA was done with the immunoSEQ hsTCRbeta kit, following the protocol from the manufacturer. An Illumina MiSeq instrument was used to sequence the TCRbeta libraries. The authors processed their data as follows. After out-of-frame sequences were removed, 2.4 million or so distinct TCRbeta sequences remained, averaging about 66,813 per individual. Each individual was scored using the number of 150 to 200 previously reported CMV-associated TCRbeta sequences that the individual carried and the total number of productive distinct TCRbeta sequences. A beta-binomial model was reimplemented in Python, and scikit-learn random forests with default parameters were trained on data from the US cohort. Classifier performance on the Belgian cohort was summarized as median AUC with percentile confidence intervals over 10,000 bootstrap iterations. TCRdb carries this immuneACCESS record with in-frame sequences only. Its versions omit some clonotypes, under half of them owing to an unresolved V gene in the studies checked, with the rest unexplained. V and J calls and clone size are copied from that table; D and trimming were computed from the DNA. The sample table shows 50,000 or so clones, and around four fifths are seen once. The ten largest clones take up 2% of the sample.

To note about this clone: The specificity of this receptor is unknown. The record has no base qualities; no much larger clone is one base away.

The germline V gene supplies CDR1 MNHEY and CDR2 SVGAGI. Trimmed from V: 2 bases; trimmed from J: 2 bases; junction bases lacking a gene match: 5. The CDR3 spans 15 residues, from the cysteine through the phenylalanine. Just CDR3 DNA is preserved here, 45 bases in frame from base 1. General study outcomes and caveats: The results were interpreted as suggesting that the CMV-associated TCR signature is largely present in the CD4+ memory repertoire. Only CD4+CD45RO+ memory cells were sequenced, in contrast to the original study, in which naive and memory CD4+ and CD8+ populations were covered. For predicting CMV serostatus, the median bootstrapped AUC was approximately 0.95 using the original framework and roughly 0.91 using a US-trained random forest. On the Belgian cohort, the classifier built on the original framework reached a median bootstrapped AUC of roughly 0.96, with a 95% CI of 0.76-1.00. Among the 150 to 200 previously reported CMV-associated TCRbeta sequences, roughly 68 showed up in the CD4+ memory repertoires, with each one found in between one and five individuals.

The sequence was collected from an adult in good health and CMV-seropositive. The chain links TRBV6-5 with TRBJ2-7; 8 middle bases align to TRBD1. Sequenced material: memory CD4+ T cells from blood. The sequence in DNA is TGTGCCAGCAGTTACAGCGACAGGGGTACCTACGAGCAGTACTTC. Translated, it gives CASSYSDRGTYEQYF.